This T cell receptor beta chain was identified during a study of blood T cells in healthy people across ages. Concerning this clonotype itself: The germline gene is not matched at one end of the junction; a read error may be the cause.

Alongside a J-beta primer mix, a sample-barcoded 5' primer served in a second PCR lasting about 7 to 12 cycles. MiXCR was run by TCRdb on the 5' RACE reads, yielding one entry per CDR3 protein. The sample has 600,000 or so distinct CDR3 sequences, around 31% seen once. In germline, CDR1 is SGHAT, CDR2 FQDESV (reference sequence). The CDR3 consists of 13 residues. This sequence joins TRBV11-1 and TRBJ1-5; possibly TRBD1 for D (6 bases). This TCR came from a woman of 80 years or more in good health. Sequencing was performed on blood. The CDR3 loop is CASSLYRDQAQHF. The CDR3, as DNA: TGTGCCAGCAGCTTATACAGGGATCAGGCCCAGCATTTT.